Here is one T cell receptor beta chain with its context. This specimen comes from a study of blood T cell repertoires in COVID-19. This CDR3 is built from 16 residues. Germline V CDR1 and CDR2: SGHTS, YDEGEE. V lost 5 bases, J lost 0 bases, and 15 bases lay in between. Seattle participants joined during active infection and were tracked over time. Per the study methods: Estimation of nucleated cell counts was performed using reference gene primer amplification. Profiled with immunoSEQ multiplex PCR; TCRdb holds only in-frame clones, not every one. That table gives V, J and clone size, and the DNA gave D and trimming. The sample yields more than 200,000 clones, around 86% seen once.

What was sequenced was peripheral blood. The V gene is TRBV5-8, the J gene TRBJ2-1; a possible D gene is TRBD1 (6 bases). The source is a woman aged 55-70 years with COVID-19, enrolled during active disease. CDR3 residues: CASRDLEGVSYNEQFF. The CDR3 DNA is TGTGCCAGCAGGGATCTCGAGGGGGTCTCCTACAATGAGCAGTTCTTC.